This T cell receptor beta chain appears in the sequencing data of a study of response to subunit inactivated influenza vaccine. Findings and caveats of the study: Seasonal influenza vaccination, on each occasion, was suggested by the authors to recruit few new T cells.

The sample holds many counts of this clonotype. The antigen remains undetermined. One entry per CDR3 protein results from TCRdb running MiXCR on the RT-PCR reads. Among about 500,000 distinct CDR3 sequences, under 8.5% were seen once, and the ten largest hold around 14%. V was trimmed by 6 bases and J by 8 bases, leaving 16 bases between them. This CDR3 comprises 13 residues. The germline gives CDR1 DFQATT, CDR2 SNEGSKA (reference sequence). The material was PBMCs from blood, obtained about 24 months after vaccination. The receptor's source is a man between 50 and 69 years old who received an inactivated influenza vaccine. The chain couples TRBV20-1 to TRBJ2-2, with D perhaps being TRBD1 or TRBD2 (5 bases each). This CDR3 reads CSAERGRAGELFF. CDR3 DNA sequence: TGCAGTGCGGAGAGGGGAAGGGCTGGGGAGCTGTTTTTT.